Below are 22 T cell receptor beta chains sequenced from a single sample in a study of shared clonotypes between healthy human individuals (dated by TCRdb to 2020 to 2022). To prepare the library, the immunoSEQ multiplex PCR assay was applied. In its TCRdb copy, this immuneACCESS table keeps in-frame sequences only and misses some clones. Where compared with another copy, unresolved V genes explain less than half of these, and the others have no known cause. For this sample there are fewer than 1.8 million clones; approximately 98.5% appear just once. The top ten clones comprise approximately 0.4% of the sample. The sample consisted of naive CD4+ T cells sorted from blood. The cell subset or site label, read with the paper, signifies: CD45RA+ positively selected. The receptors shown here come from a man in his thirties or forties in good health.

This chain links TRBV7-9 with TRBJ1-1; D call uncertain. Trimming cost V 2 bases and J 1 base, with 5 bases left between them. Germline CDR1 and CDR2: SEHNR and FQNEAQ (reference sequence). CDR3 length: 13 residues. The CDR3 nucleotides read TGTGCCAGCAGCTTATTGGGGAACACTGAAGCTTTCTTT. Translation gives CASSLLGNTEAFF.

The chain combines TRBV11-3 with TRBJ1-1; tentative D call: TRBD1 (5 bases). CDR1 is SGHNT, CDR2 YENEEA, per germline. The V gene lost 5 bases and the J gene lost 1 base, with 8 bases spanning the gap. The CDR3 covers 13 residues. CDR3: CASSQTENTEAFF. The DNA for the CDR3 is TGTGCCAGCAGCCAGACAGAGAACACTGAAGCTTTCTTT.

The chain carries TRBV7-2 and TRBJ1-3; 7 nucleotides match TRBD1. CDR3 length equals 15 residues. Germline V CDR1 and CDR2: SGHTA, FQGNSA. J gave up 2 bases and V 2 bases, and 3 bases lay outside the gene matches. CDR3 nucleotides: TGTGCCAGCAGCTTAAGAGGGGGCACTGGAAACACCATATATTTT. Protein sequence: CASSLRGGTGNTIYF.

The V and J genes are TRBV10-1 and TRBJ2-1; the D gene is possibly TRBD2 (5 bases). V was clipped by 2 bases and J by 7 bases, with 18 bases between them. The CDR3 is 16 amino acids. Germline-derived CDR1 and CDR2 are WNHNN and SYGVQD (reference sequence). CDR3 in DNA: TGCGCCAGCAGTGAGGACCCAGCGGCGATCTATAATGAGCAGTTCTTC. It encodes CASSEDPAAIYNEQFF.

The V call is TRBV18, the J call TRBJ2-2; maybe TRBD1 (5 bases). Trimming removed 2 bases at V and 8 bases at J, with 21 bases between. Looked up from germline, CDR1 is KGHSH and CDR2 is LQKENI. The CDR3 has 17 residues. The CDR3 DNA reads TGTGCCAGCTCACCAGGTTTCGTCGGCAGGGCTCCGGGGGAGCTGTTTTTT. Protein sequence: CASSPGFVGRAPGELFF.

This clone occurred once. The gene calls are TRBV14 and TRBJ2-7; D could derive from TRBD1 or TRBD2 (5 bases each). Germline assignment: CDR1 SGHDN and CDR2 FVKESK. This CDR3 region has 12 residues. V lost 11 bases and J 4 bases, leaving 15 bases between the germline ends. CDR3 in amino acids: CASGAGAYEQYF. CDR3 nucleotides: TGTGCCTCCGGGGCAGGCGCTTACGAGCAGTACTTC. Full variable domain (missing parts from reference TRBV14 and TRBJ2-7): EAGVTQFPSHSVIEKGQTVTLRCDPISGHDNLYWYRRVMGKEIKFLLHFVKESKQDESGMPNNRFLAERTGGTYSTLKVQPAELEDSGVYFCASGAGAYEQYFGPGTRLTVT.

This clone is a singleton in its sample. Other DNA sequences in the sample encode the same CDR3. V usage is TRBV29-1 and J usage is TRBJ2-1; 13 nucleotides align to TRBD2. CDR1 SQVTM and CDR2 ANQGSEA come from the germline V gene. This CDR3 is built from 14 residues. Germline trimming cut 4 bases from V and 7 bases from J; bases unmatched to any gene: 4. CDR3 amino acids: CSVALAGGPNEQFF. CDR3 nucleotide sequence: TGCAGCGTTGCACTAGCGGGAGGGCCGAATGAGCAGTTCTTC.

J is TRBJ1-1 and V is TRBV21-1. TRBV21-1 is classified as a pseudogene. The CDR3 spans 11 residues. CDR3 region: CASSKDTEAFF. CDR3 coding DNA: TGTGCCAGCAGCAAGGACACTGAAGCTTTCTTT.

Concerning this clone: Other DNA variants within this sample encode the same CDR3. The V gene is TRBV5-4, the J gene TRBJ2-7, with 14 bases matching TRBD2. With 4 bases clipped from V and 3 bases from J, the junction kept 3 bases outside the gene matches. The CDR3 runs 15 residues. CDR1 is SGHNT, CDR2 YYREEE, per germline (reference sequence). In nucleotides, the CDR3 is TGTGCCAGCAGCGGTGGGACTAGCGGGAGCTACGAGCAGTACTTC. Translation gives CASSGGTSGSYEQYF.

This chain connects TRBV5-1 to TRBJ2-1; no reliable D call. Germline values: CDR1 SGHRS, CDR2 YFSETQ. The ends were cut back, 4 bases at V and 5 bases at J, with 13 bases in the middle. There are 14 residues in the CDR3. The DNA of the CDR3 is TGCGCCAGCAGCCCACGCTCTAGAGACAATGAGCAGTTCTTC. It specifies CASSPRSRDNEQFF. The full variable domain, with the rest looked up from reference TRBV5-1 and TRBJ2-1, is KAGVTQTPRYLIKTRGQQVTLSCSPISGHRSVSWYQQTPGQGLQFLFEYFSETQRNKGNFPGRFSGRQFSNSRSEMNVSTLELGDSALYLCASSPRSRDNEQFFGPGTRLTVL.

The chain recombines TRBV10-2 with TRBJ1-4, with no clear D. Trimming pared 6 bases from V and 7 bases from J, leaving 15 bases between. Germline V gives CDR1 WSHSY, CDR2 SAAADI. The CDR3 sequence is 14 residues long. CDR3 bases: TGCGCCAGCAGCAACCTGGAAGGTGGTGAAAAACTGTTTTTT. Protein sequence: CASSNLEGGEKLFF.

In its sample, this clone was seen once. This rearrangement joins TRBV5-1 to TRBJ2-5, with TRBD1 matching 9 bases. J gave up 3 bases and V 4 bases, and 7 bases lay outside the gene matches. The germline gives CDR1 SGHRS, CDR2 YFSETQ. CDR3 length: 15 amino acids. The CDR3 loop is CASSTGTGWEETQYF. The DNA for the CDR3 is TGCGCCAGCAGCACCGGGACAGGGTGGGAAGAGACCCAGTACTTC.

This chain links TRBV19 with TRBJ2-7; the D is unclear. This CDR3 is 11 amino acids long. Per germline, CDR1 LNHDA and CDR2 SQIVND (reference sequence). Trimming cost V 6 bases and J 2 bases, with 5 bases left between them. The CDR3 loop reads CASRGTYEQYF. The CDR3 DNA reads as TGTGCCAGTAGAGGAACCTACGAGCAGTACTTC.

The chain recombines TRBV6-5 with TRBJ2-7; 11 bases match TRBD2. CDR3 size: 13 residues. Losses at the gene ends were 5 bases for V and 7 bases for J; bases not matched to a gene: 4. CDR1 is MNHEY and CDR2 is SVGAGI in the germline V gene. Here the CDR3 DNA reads TGTGCCAGCAGTGGGAGACTAGCGGGAGAGCAGTACTTC. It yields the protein CASSGRLAGEQYF.

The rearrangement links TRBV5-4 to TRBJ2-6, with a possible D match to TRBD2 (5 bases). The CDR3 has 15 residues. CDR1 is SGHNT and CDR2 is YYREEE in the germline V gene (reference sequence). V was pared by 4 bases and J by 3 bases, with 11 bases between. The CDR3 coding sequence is TGTGCCAGCAGCAAAAGCGGCGGTGGGGCCAACGTCCTGACTTTC. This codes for CASSKSGGGANVLTF.

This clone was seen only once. The DNA of the CDR3 is TGTGCCAGCAGCGTAGACCCCGGCGGCGGCATCACAGATACGCAGTATTTT. This encodes CASSVDPGGGITDTQYF. The rearrangement joins TRBV9 to TRBJ2-3, with no clear D. Trimming pared 0 bases from V and 2 bases from J, leaving 16 bases between. From germline, CDR1 is SGDLS and CDR2 YYNGEE. The CDR3 has 17 amino acids.

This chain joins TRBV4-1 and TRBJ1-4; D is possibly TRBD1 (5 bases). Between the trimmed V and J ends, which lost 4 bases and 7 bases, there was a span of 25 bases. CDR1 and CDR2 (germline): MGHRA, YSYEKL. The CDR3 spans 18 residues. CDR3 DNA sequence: TGCGCCAGCAGCCCAATTAACGCAGGGCCGGGTTGGGCTGAAAAACTGTTTTTT. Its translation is CASSPINAGPGWAEKLFF.

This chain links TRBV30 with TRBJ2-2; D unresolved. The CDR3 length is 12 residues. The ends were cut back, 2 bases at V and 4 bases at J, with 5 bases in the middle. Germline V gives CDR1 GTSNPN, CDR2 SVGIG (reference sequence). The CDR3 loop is CAWSFGTGELFF. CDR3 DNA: TGTGCCTGGAGTTTCGGCACCGGGGAGCTGTTTTTT. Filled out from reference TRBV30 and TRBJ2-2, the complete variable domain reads SQTIHQWPATLVQPVGSPLSLECTVEGTSNPNLYWYRQAAGRGLQLLFYSVGIGQISSEVPQNLSASRPQDRQFILSSKKLLLSDSGFYLCAWSFGTGELFFGEGSRLTVL.

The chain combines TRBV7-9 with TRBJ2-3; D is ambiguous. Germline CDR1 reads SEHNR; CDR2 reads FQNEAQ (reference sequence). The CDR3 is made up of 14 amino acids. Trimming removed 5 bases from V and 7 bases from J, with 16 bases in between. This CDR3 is CASSAVYVPHTQYF. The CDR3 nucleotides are TGTGCCAGCAGCGCTGTCTACGTTCCTCATACGCAGTATTTT. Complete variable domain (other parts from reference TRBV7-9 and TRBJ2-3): DTGVSQNPRHKITKRGQNVTFRCDPISEHNRLYWYRQTLGQGPEFLTYFQNEAQLEKSRLLSDRFSAERPKGSFSTLEIQRTEQGDSAMYLCASSAVYVPHTQYFGPGTRLTVL.

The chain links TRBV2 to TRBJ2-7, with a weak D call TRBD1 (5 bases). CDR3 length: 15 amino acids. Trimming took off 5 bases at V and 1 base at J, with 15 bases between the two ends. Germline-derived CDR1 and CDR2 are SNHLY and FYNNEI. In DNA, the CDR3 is TGTGCCAGCAGTTACAGGTGGAAGGGTTCCTACGAGCAGTACTTC. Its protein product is CASSYRWKGSYEQYF.

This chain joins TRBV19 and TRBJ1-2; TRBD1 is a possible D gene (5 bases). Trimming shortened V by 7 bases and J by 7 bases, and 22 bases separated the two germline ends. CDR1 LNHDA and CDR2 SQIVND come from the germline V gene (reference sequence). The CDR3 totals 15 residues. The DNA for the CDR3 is TGTGCCAGTACCCCTGGGGCAGGCGGACGCAGTGGCTACACCTTC. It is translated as CASTPGAGGRSGYTF.

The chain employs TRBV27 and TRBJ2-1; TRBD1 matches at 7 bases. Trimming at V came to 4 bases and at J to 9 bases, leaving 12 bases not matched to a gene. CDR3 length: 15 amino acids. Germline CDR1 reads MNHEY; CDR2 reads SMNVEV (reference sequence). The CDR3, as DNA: TGTGCCAGCAGTTGGGGAGACAGGGATAACGGTGAGCAGTTCTTC. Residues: CASSWGDRDNGEQFF.